These 21 T cell receptor beta chains were sequenced from one sample in a study of control samples from healthy donors and cancer patients. Assay: immunoSEQ multiplex PCR; the TCRdb copy retains only in-frame clones and omits some. The sample has approximately 130,000 clones; 70% to 90% are singletons. The sample taken for sequencing was blood. All receptors come from a man in his sixties in good health.

This chain uses TRBV7-3 with TRBJ1-1; possibly TRBD1 for D (5 bases). The CDR3 is 13 residues long. Trimming cost V 4 bases and J 1 base, with 7 bases left between them. Germline V lookup: CDR1 SGHTA, CDR2 FQGTGA. The CDR3 DNA reads TGTGCCAGCAGCTATCAGGGGAACACTGAAGCTTTCTTT. Translation gives CASSYQGNTEAFF.

This clone has only one observation. The rearrangement joins TRBV6-5 to TRBJ2-3; 7 nucleotides agree with TRBD1. Per the germline V gene, CDR1 is MNHEY and CDR2 is SVGAGI. The CDR3 covers 14 residues. J gave up 3 bases and V 7 bases, and 7 bases lay outside the gene matches. CDR3 region: CASTLDRPTDTQYF. The CDR3 DNA sequence: TGTGCCAGCACATTGGACAGGCCGACAGATACGCAGTATTTT.

The V and J genes are TRBV7-2 and TRBJ1-4, with D possibly being TRBD1 (6 bases). Germline assignment: CDR1 SGHTA and CDR2 FQGNSA. The CDR3 extends over 19 amino acids. Trimming pared 2 bases from V and 4 bases from J, leaving 23 bases between. CDR3 region: CASSLSPGGPSRYNEKLFF. CDR3 bases: TGTGCCAGCAGCTTATCGCCGGGGGGGCCTTCGAGGTATAATGAAAAACTGTTTTTT. Looking up the rest from reference TRBV7-2 and TRBJ1-4 gives the full variable domain: GAGVSQSPSNKVTEKGKDVELRCDPISGHTALYWYRQSLGQGLEFLIYFQGNSAPDKSGLPSDRFSAERTGGSVSTLTIQRTQQEDSAVYLCASSLSPGGPSRYNEKLFFGSGTQLSVL.

J is TRBJ1-1 and V is TRBV5-6; D gene uncertain. V was shortened by 4 bases and J by 10 bases, with 20 bases between the two germline ends. Germline CDR1 reads SGHDT; CDR2 reads YYEEEE. The CDR3 consists of 14 residues. The CDR3 here is CASSPSRRNARAFF. DNA of the CDR3: TGTGCCAGCAGCCCTTCGCGAAGGAACGCGAGAGCTTTCTTT.

The chain carries TRBV9 and TRBJ1-1; D unclear. This CDR3 is built from 15 residues. V gave up 3 bases and J gave up 0 bases, with 12 bases separating them. The V gene's germline CDR1 is SGDLS and CDR2 YYNGEE. The CDR3 nucleotides read TGTGCCAGCAGCGCGTTTACAGAGATGAACACTGAAGCTTTCTTT. It is translated as CASSAFTEMNTEAFF.

This clone rates as medium-sized. The chain has TRBV24-1 and TRBJ2-1; the D call may be TRBD1 or TRBD2 (6 bases each). V was shortened by 2 bases and J by 7 bases, with 17 bases between the two germline ends. This CDR3 spans 16 amino acids. Looked up from germline, CDR1 is KGHDR and CDR2 is SFDVKD. CDR3 nucleotide sequence: TGTGCCACCAGTGATTGGGGGCCGGGGGCGGTAAATGAGCAGTTCTTC. Its translation: CATSDWGPGAVNEQFF.

V and J are TRBV7-2 and TRBJ2-7, with TRBD1 as a possible D gene (6 bases). With 3 bases removed from V and 5 bases from J, the gap between germline ends came to 11 bases. The CDR3 is 13 amino acids. CDR1 SGHTA and CDR2 FQGNSA come from the germline V gene. CDR3 nucleotide sequence: TGTGCCAGCAGCTTTTCAGGGGTCCACGAGCAGTACTTC. Its translation is CASSFSGVHEQYF.

This chain links TRBV29-1 with TRBJ2-7; D is ambiguous. The length of the CDR3 is 12 residues. In germline, CDR1 is SQVTM, CDR2 ANQGSEA. V lost 6 bases to trimming and J lost 2 bases, with 11 bases between them. The CDR3 region has the DNA TGCAGCGTGTTGGACGGAACCTACGAGCAGTACTTC. This encodes CSVLDGTYEQYF.

The V call is TRBV7-2, the J call TRBJ1-5; possibly TRBD1 for D (6 bases). The length of the CDR3 is 15 residues. Trimming cost V 3 bases and J 6 bases, with 15 bases left between them. The V gene's germline CDR1 is SGHTA and CDR2 FQGNSA. CDR3 DNA sequence: TGTGCCAGCAGCTTCCGGGGGGGGCTGGGTCAGCCCCAGCATTTT. Its translation is CASSFRGGLGQPQHF.

The chain joins TRBV7-6 to TRBJ1-5, with D possibly being TRBD1 (6 bases). CDR3 length: 17 residues. The germline V and J ends were trimmed by 1 base and 0 bases, with 13 bases remaining between them. Germline assignment: CDR1 SGHVS and CDR2 FNYEAQ. The CDR3 DNA follows: TGTGCCAGCAGCTTAGAACAGGGACACCATAGCAATCAGCCCCAGCATTTT. It yields the protein CASSLEQGHHSNQPQHF.

This chain links TRBV5-1 with TRBJ2-1, with 10 bases that match TRBD1. The CDR3 contains 16 residues. With 4 bases clipped from V and 9 bases from J, the junction kept 13 bases outside the gene matches. Germline V gives CDR1 SGHRS, CDR2 YFSETQ. The CDR3 bases are TGCGCCAGCAGCCCCCTCCCTGGACAGGGGGGAGTTGAGCAGTTCTTC. It translates to CASSPLPGQGGVEQFF.

The rearrangement uses TRBV11-3 and TRBJ2-5; D is unclear. The V end was cut by 5 bases, the J end by 5 bases, with 12 bases between. Germline V lookup: CDR1 SGHNT, CDR2 YENEEA. This CDR3 contains 13 residues. The CDR3 here is CASSTTDGETQYF. As DNA, the CDR3 is TGTGCCAGCAGCACGACCGACGGGGAGACCCAGTACTTC.

The J gene is TRBJ1-3, the V gene TRBV6-5, with D perhaps matching TRBD1 (6 bases). This CDR3 has 15 amino acids. The germline V and J ends were trimmed by 4 bases and 0 bases, with 10 bases remaining between them. Germline V gives CDR1 MNHEY, CDR2 SVGAGI. CDR3 sequence (DNA): TGTGCCAGCAGTTCCGGACAGCTCTCTGGAAACACCATATATTTT. It translates to CASSSGQLSGNTIYF.

Turning to this clone: At the DNA level, this CDR3 is encoded by other sequences in the same sample as well. The CDR3: CASSRGQGAREQYF. In nucleotides, the CDR3 is TGTGCCAGCTCACGGGGGCAGGGGGCGCGGGAGCAGTACTTC. V is TRBV2 and J is TRBJ2-7, with TRBD1 matching 8 bases. The CDR3 covers 14 residues. Germline lookup yields CDR1 SNHLY and CDR2 FYNNEI. The J segment lost 7 bases and the V segment lost 8 bases, leaving 13 bases of the junction unmatched. Complete variable domain (other parts from reference TRBV2 and TRBJ2-7): EPEVTQTPSHQVTQMGQEVILRCVPISNHLYFYWYRQILGQKVEFLVSFYNNEISEKSEIFDDQFSVERPDGSNFTLKIRSTKLEDSAMYFCASSRGQGAREQYFGPGTRLTVT.

A word on this clone: Since a much larger clone is just one base distant, this may be a read error. Other DNA sequences in this specimen translate into the identical CDR3. The genes are TRBV7-9 and TRBJ1-2; D call uncertain. V was pared by 1 base and J by 8 bases, with 8 bases between. The CDR3 extends over 12 amino acids. Germline CDR1 SEHNR, CDR2 FQNEAQ (reference sequence). CDR3 region: CASSLDQDGYTF. CDR3 bases: TGTGCCAGCAGCTTAGATCAAGACGGCTACACCTTC.

This sequence joins TRBV19 and TRBJ1-2; no reliable D call. Per the germline V gene, CDR1 is LNHDA and CDR2 is SQIVND (reference sequence). The germline V and J ends were trimmed by 5 bases and 14 bases, with 18 bases remaining between them. CDR3 size: 12 residues. The CDR3 DNA reads TGTGCCAGTAGTCCCACCTTGGGCACCGGGACCTTC. Amino acids: CASSPTLGTGTF.

The V call is TRBV6-6, the J call TRBJ2-7, with TRBD1 identical over 7 bases. Trimming at V came to 8 bases and at J to 4 bases, leaving 14 bases not matched to a gene. Germline V CDR1 and CDR2: MNHNY, SVGAGI (reference sequence). The CDR3 covers 15 residues. The CDR3 DNA is TGTGCCAGCGGGCCCGTAAACAGGGGTCAGTACGAGCAGTACTTC. Translated: CASGPVNRGQYEQYF.

V gene TRBV27 combines with J gene TRBJ1-5; possibly TRBD1 for D (5 bases). This CDR3 is built from 15 residues. From germline, CDR1 is MNHEY and CDR2 SMNVEV (reference sequence). The V end was cut by 2 bases, the J end by 2 bases, with 10 bases between. Here the CDR3 reads CASSLVGVGNQPQHF. CDR3 sequence (DNA): TGTGCCAGCAGTTTAGTGGGGGTAGGCAATCAGCCCCAGCATTTT.

The chain joins TRBV28 to TRBJ1-1; possible D gene TRBD1, 6 bases. The CDR3 spans 16 residues. Trimming took off 3 bases at V and 0 bases at J, with 14 bases between the two ends. Germline V lookup: CDR1 MDHEN, CDR2 SYDVKM. CDR3 loop: CASSFFGGAMNTEAFF. CDR3 bases: TGTGCCAGCAGTTTCTTTGGGGGGGCGATGAACACTGAAGCTTTCTTT.

The chain is built from TRBV7-2 and TRBJ2-2, with a possible D match to TRBD1 (5 bases). This CDR3 is built from 15 residues. V was pared by 1 base and J by 4 bases, with 10 bases between. The germline V gene has CDR1 SGHTA and CDR2 FQGNSA. CDR3 sequence: CASSLGPGRTGELFF. CDR3 sequence (DNA): TGTGCCAGCAGCTTAGGACCAGGGCGCACCGGGGAGCTGTTTTTT.

The rearrangement links TRBV28 to TRBJ1-6, with unresolved D. V gave up 1 base and J gave up 8 bases, with 3 bases separating them. The CDR3 spans 12 residues. In germline, CDR1 is MDHEN, CDR2 SYDVKM. The chain's CDR3 is CASSLYDSPLHF. The CDR3 DNA reads as TGTGCCAGCAGTTTATACGATTCACCCCTCCACTTT.